This T cell receptor (beta chain) was recorded in a study of lymphopenia after photon versus proton radiotherapy. Study results and caveats: After the lymphocyte nadir, photon-treated repertoires showed oligoclonal expansion, especially of CD8+ Temra cells. Only patients who died were analyzed for survival; proton advantage is unproven. In patients who died, overall survival fell as post-nadir TCR diversity dropped more.

CDR3 length: 15 residues. Germline loops: CDR1 KGHSY, CDR2 FQNENV. Trimming left V 0 bases short and J 4 bases short, with 10 bases between. This clone was seen just once. The antigen is undetermined. The repertoire was sequenced with immunoSEQ multiplex PCR; TCRdb's copy has only in-frame clones and lacks some. The sample holds about 40,000 clones; 70% to 90% are singletons and the top ten take around 2.7%. V usage is TRBV16 and J usage is TRBJ1-3; D is undetermined. Specimen: peripheral blood, collected from a patient treated with photon-based radiotherapy. This receptor was taken from a man aged 45-65 years with gastric cancer. CDR3 nucleotides: TGTGCCAGCAGCCAATCTCTAACAGAAGGAAACACCATATATTTT. This translates into CASSQSLTEGNTIYF.